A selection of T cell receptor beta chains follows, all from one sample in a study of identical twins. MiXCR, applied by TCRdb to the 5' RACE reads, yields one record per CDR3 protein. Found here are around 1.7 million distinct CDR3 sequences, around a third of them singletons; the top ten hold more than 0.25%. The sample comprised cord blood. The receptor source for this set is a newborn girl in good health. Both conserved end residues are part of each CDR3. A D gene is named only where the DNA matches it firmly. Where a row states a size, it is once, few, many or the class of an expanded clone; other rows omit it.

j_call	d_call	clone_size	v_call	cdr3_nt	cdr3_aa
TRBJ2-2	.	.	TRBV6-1	TGTGCCAGCAGTGAAGTTCCAGCGGGTGTTACAGGGGAGCTGTTTTTT	CASSEVPAGVTGELFF
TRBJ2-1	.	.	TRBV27	TGTGCCAGCAGTTCCGCCCCCCCAGCAGCCTACAGACTCAGGCACTACAATGAGCAGTTCTTC	CASSSAPPAAYRLRHYNEQFF
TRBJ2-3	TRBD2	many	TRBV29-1	TGCAGCGTTGAAGACGCGAGCGGGAGAGAAGATACGCAGTATTTT	CSVEDASGREDTQYF
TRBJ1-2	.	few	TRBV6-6	TGTGCCAGCAGTGGTCGGGCAGCCGGTAACTATGGCTACACCTTC	CASSGRAAGNYGYTF
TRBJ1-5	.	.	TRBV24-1	TGTGCCACCAGTGATTCAGGGGCACCCGGTCAGCCCCAGCATTTT	CATSDSGAPGQPQHF
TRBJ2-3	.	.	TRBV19	TGTGCCAGGCGTCCCCGGGGCAGCACAGATACGCAGTATTTT	CARRPRGSTDTQYF
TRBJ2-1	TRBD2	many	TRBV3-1	TGTGCCAGCAGCCAAGCGTTAGCGGGAGGGCCCTACAATGAGCAGTTCTTC	CASSQALAGGPYNEQFF
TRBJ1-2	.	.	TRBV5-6	TGTGCCAGCAGAAGGGCACCCTCACCCAACTATGGCTACACCTTC	CASRRAPSPNYGYTF
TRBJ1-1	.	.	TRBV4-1	TGCGCCAGCAGCCAAGAAGACGCGAGGCGATCTGAAGCTTTCTTT	CASSQEDARRSEAFF
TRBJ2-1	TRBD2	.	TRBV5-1	TGCGCCAGCAGCTTGTGGGGACTAGCGGGAGGGCCTAGGGACAATGAGCAGTTCTTC	CASSLWGLAGGPRDNEQFF
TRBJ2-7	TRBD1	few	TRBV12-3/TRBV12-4	TGTGCCAGCAGTTTAAGGGCCCCGGGACAGGGCTACGAGCAGTACTTC	CASSLRAPGQGYEQYF
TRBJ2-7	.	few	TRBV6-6	TGTGCCAGCAGTTACTCGGACACAGGGAACGAGCAGTACTTC	CASSYSDTGNEQYF
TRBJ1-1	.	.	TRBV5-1	TGTGCCAGCAGCTTGGTGGGTCAGTCGAACACTGAAGCTTTCTTT	CASSLVGQSNTEAFF
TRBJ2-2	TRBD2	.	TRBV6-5	TGTGCCAGCAGTTACACGGGACTAGCGGGGCCGAACACCGGGGAGCTGTTTTTT	CASSYTGLAGPNTGELFF
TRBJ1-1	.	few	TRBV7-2	TGTGCCAGCAGAATAATGGGGGGGACTGAAGCTTTCTTT	CASRIMGGTEAFF
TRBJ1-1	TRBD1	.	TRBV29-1	TGCAGCGCCCAAAGATTGGGACAGGGAAAGGGAGTCGTAGGCACTGAAGCTTTCTTT	CSAQRLGQGKGVVGTEAFF
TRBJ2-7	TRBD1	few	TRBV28	TGTGCCAGCAGCCGGACAGGGTACAACGAGCAGTACTTC	CASSRTGYNEQYF
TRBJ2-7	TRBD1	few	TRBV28	TGTGCCAGCATGGAGTTCCCTTCGACAGGGGGTTACGAGCAGTACTTC	CASMEFPSTGGYEQYF
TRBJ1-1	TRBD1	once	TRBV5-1	TGCGCCAGCAGCTTGACCCGACAGGGGAACACTGAAGCTTTCTTT	CASSLTRQGNTEAFF
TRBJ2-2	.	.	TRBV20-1	TGCAGTGCTAGAGATTGGAGAGGGAACACCGGGGAGCTGTTTTTT	CSARDWRGNTGELFF
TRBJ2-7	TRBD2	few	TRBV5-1	TGCGCCAGCAGCTTTTCTTTAGCGGGGAGAGACAATGAGCAGTACTTC	CASSFSLAGRDNEQYF
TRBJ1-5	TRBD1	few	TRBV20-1	TGCAGTGCTGGCCGCAAGGGCAGGGGGCCCAATCAGCCCCAGCATTTT	CSAGRKGRGPNQPQHF
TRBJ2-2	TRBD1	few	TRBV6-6	TGTGCCAGCAAGGGAGGGACAGGGGGACTGTTTTTT	CASKGGTGGLFF
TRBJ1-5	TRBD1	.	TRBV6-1	TGTGCCAGCAGTGAAGCGACAGGGACGCCCCAGCATTTT	CASSEATGTPQHF
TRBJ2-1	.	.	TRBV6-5	TGTGCCAGCAGTTACGGGGGGAACAATGAGCAGTTCTTC	CASSYGGNNEQFF
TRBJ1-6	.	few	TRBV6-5	TGTGCCAGCACTAAACAGAGCTCCTATAATTCACCCCTCCACTTT	CASTKQSSYNSPLHF
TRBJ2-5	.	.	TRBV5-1	TGCGCCAGCAGCTTGGTCGCGGTCGTCCAAGAGACCCAGTACTTC	CASSLVAVVQETQYF
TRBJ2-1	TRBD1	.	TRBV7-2	TGTGCCAGCAGCGCGGACAGGGGGCACTACAATGAGCAGTTCTTC	CASSADRGHYNEQFF
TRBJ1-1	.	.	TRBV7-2	TGTGCCAGCAGCTTAGCACAGTGGAACACTGAAGCTTTCTTT	CASSLAQWNTEAFF
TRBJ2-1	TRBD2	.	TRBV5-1	TGCGCCAGCAGCACCAATAGCGGGAGGGGATCCTACAATGAGCAGTTCTTC	CASSTNSGRGSYNEQFF
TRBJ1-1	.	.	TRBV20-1	TGCAGTGCTAGATTCGGGGGGATGAACACTGAAGCTTTCTTT	CSARFGGMNTEAFF
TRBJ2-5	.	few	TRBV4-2	TGTGCCAGCAGCCAAGAGGGGCAGGGCTGGGAGCAGTACTTC	CASSQEGQGWEQYF
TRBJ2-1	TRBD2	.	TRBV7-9	TGTGCCAGCAGCTTAGTCCTAGCGGAGGGGTACAATGAGCAGTTCTTC	CASSLVLAEGYNEQFF
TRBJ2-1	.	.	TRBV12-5	TGTGCTAGTGGTTCGACCCTAACCGGGACTCCCTACAATGAGCAGTTCTTC	CASGSTLTGTPYNEQFF
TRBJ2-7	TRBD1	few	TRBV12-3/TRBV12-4	TGTGCCAGCAGTTGGGGACAGGGGGCGCTTTCCTACGAGCAGTACTTC	CASSWGQGALSYEQYF
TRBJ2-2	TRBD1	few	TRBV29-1	TGCAGCCCTCCGGACAGGGGAGACACCGGGGAGCTGTTTTTT	CSPPDRGDTGELFF
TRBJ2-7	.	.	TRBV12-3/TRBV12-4	TGTGCCAGCGGAGCCACAGGAAATTCCTACGAGCAGTACTTC	CASGATGNSYEQYF
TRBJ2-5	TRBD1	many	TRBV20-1	TGCAGTGCTGTGGACAGGGAAGAGACCCAGTACTTC	CSAVDREETQYF
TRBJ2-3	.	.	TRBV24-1	TGTGCCACCAGTGACCACGGTAGGCCAGATACGCAGTATTTT	CATSDHGRPDTQYF
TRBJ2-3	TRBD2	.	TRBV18	TGTGCCAGCTCACCAGCTAGCGGATTCAATCGTGCGCAGTATTTT	CASSPASGFNRAQYF
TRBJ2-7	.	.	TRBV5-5	TGTGCCAGCAGCCATAGGGGGGGACAGGTATCCTACAATGAGCAGTACTTC	CASSHRGGQVSYNEQYF
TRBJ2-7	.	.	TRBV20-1	TGCAGTGGCCTTACAGGAATCTCCTGCGAGCAGTACTTC	CSGLTGISCEQYF
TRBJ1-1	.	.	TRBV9	TGTGCCAGCAGACCTAAGAACACTGAAGCTTTCTTT	CASRPKNTEAFF
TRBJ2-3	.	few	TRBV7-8	TGTGCCAGCAGCCGGACAAAAGATACGCAGTATTTT	CASSRTKDTQYF
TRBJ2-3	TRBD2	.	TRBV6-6	TGTGCCAGCAGTTACTCGACGGCTAGCGGGAGAGATACGCAGTATTTT	CASSYSTASGRDTQYF